Below are 8 T cell receptor beta chains sequenced from a single sample in a study of beta chain features in type 1 diabetes. No cognate antigen is known for these TCRs. Study outcomes and limitations: Type 1 diabetes patients had TCRB CDR3s that were shorter (moderately but significantly so) in all four CD4+ subsets.

What was sequenced were expressed TCRB transcripts, since all of the isolated RNA had been reverse transcribed. Generated by immunoSEQ multiplex PCR, the TCRdb table keeps only in-frame clones and is missing some. Here the sample spans 95,000 to 150,000 clones, roughly 17% being singletons. The sample comprised central memory CD4+ T cells from blood. Receptor source: a man between 18 and 29 years old with type 1 diabetes.

In the case of this clone: A much larger clone lies one base from this, so it may be a read error. Other DNA variants within this sample encode the same CDR3. The chain joins TRBV5-6 to TRBJ2-7; 10 bases agree with TRBD2. Trimming removed 2 bases from V and 2 bases from J; junction bases left unmatched: 10. The CDR3 is made up of 17 amino acids. CDR1 is SGHDT and CDR2 is YYEEEE in the germline V gene. CDR3 sequence: CASSFGLAGADPYEQYF. For the CDR3, the DNA is TGTGCCAGCAGCTTCGGGCTAGCGGGGGCTGACCCCTACGAGCAGTACTTC. Full variable domain (missing parts from reference TRBV5-6 and TRBJ2-7): DAGVTQSPTHLIKTRGQQVTLRCSPKSGHDTVSWYQQALGQGPQFIFQYYEEEERQRGNFPDRFSGHQFPNYSSELNVNALLLGDSALYLCASSFGLAGADPYEQYFGPGTRLTVT.

This clone was recorded a few times. J is TRBJ2-1 and V is TRBV5-1; the match to TRBD2 covers 10 bases. Germline lookup yields CDR1 SGHRS and CDR2 YFSETQ. The junction had 5 bases not matched to a gene; V was cut back by 2 bases and J by 6 bases. The CDR3 runs to 15 residues. CDR3 in amino acids: CASSFMTSGRNEQFF. CDR3 DNA sequence: TGCGCCAGCAGCTTCATGACTAGCGGGCGCAATGAGCAGTTCTTC.

The chain combines TRBV7-3 with TRBJ2-3; 9 bases line up with TRBD1. CDR1 is SGHTA, CDR2 FQGTGA, per germline. Trimming removed 5 bases from V and 2 bases from J; junction bases left unmatched: 2. This CDR3 is built from 14 residues. CDR3 sequence (DNA): TGTGCCAGCAGCAACAGGGGGCCCACAGATACGCAGTATTTT. Amino acids: CASSNRGPTDTQYF.

The sample holds a few counts of this clone. The CDR3, as DNA: TGCGCCAGCAGCCAAGATTGGGCTAGCAGATACTCCTACGAGCAGTACTTC. Amino acid sequence: CASSQDWASRYSYEQYF. This chain connects TRBV4-1 to TRBJ2-7; the D gene is possibly TRBD2 (5 bases). With 0 bases removed from V and 0 bases from J, the gap between germline ends came to 15 bases. Germline-derived CDR1 and CDR2 are MGHRA and YSYEKL. CDR3 length: 17 residues.

The sample holds a few counts of this clone. The V call is TRBV6-6, the J call TRBJ1-4, with TRBD1 as a possible D gene (5 bases). V was shortened by 3 bases and J by 1 base, with 6 bases between the two germline ends. The CDR3 runs to 14 residues. Germline V gene lookup returns CDR1 MNHNY and CDR2 SVGAGI (reference sequence). The CDR3 DNA reads as TGTGCCAGCAGTTATGGGGGAACTAATGAAAAACTGTTTTTT. It encodes CASSYGGTNEKLFF.

The chain combines TRBV7-2 with TRBJ2-1, with D unresolved. This CDR3 has 13 amino acids. The germline gives CDR1 SGHTA, CDR2 FQGNSA. V was shortened by 0 bases and J by 5 bases, with 5 bases between the two germline ends. CDR3 sequence (DNA): TGTGCCAGCAGCTTAGCTCGGGACAATGAGCAGTTCTTC. Translating gives CASSLARDNEQFF.

V and J are TRBV29-1 and TRBJ1-1, with D unresolved. Germline CDR1 and CDR2: SQVTM and ANQGSEA. V gave up 7 bases and J gave up 4 bases, with 16 bases separating them. The CDR3 spans 13 residues. CDR3 in amino acids: CSAGWLEATEAFF. The CDR3 nucleotides are TGCAGCGCCGGTTGGCTTGAAGCCACTGAAGCTTTCTTT.

This clone has only a few counts. The chain is built from TRBV18 and TRBJ2-7; 8 nucleotides agree with TRBD1. This CDR3 comprises 15 residues. V lost 2 bases, J lost 3 bases, and 6 bases stayed unmatched. Germline V lookup: CDR1 KGHSH, CDR2 LQKENI. CDR3 coding DNA: TGTGCCAGCTCACCAATGGCAGGGGGCAACTACGAGCAGTACTTC. As protein: CASSPMAGGNYEQYF. The variable domain in full, with the rest retrieved from reference TRBV18 and TRBJ2-7, is NAGVMQNPRHLVRRRGQEARLRCSPMKGHSHVYWYRQLPEEGLKFMVYLQKENIIDESGMPKERFSAEFPKEGPSILRIQQVVRGDSAAYFCASSPMAGGNYEQYFGPGTRLTVT.